The entry below gives a single T cell receptor beta chain sequence along with its context. This sample was included in a study of Ad26.COV2.S vaccination and SARS-CoV-2 variants. Study information: Once, or twice with 56 days between doses, Ad26.COV2.S was given intramuscularly.

This sample's treatment: roughly 18 received Ad26.COV2.S at low or high dose, single or two shots; about 5 received placebo; per-sample allocation not given. Collection of the samples took place on day 63 after the first injection of vaccine or placebo. CDR3 size: 15 residues. Trimming cost V 0 bases and J 1 base, with 7 bases left between them. Germline assignment: CDR1 SGHRS and CDR2 YFSETQ. Sequencing used immunoSEQ multiplex PCR; TCRdb keeps in-frame clones, though not all of them. This table holds about 320,000 clones, just over 85% found once. The sequence was collected from a person aged 18 to 59 who received the Ad26.COV2.S COVID-19 vaccine or a placebo. The sequenced sample was peripheral blood, obtained in a trial of Ad26.COV2.S vaccine versus placebo. The J gene is TRBJ2-2, the V gene TRBV5-1; D is undetermined. CDR3 protein: CASSLEGQNTGELFF. The CDR3 DNA is TGCGCCAGCAGCTTGGAAGGGCAGAACACCGGGGAGCTGTTTTTT. The whole variable domain, filled in from reference TRBV5-1 and TRBJ2-2, reads KAGVTQTPRYLIKTRGQQVTLSCSPISGHRSVSWYQQTPGQGLQFLFEYFSETQRNKGNFPGRFSGRQFSNSRSEMNVSTLELGDSALYLCASSLEGQNTGELFFGEGSRLTVL.